These 23 T cell receptor beta chains were all obtained from the same sample, sequenced in a study of T-cell memory formation after mild COVID-19. One entry per CDR3 protein results from TCRdb running MiXCR on the 5' RACE reads. The sample has roughly 560,000 distinct CDR3 sequences; about 20% are singletons. Sequenced input: PBMCs or a T cell subset sorted from them (not recorded which). The source of these receptors is an adult woman who had mild COVID-19 (a few samples of this study predate the infection). Cell type and time point are not known.

This clonotype has just a few counts. The gene calls are TRBV6-5 and TRBJ2-2; D might be TRBD1 (6 bases). The V end was cut by 8 bases, the J end by 2 bases, with 12 bases between. This CDR3 spans 14 amino acids. Germline lookup yields CDR1 MNHEY and CDR2 SVGAGI. The CDR3 nucleotides read TGTGCCAGCCGGAGGACAGCTAACACCGGGGAGCTGTTTTTT. Amino acids: CASRRTANTGELFF.

The chain carries TRBV20-1 and TRBJ1-2; D may be TRBD1 (5 bases). With 0 bases removed from V and 0 bases from J, the gap between germline ends came to 20 bases. The CDR3 has 18 residues. CDR1 is DFQATT, CDR2 SNEGSKA, per germline (reference sequence). CDR3 in DNA: TGCAGTGCTAGAGATCCTACGGGGCTGGTCCCACCTAACTATGGCTACACCTTC. Translating it yields CSARDPTGLVPPNYGYTF.

This chain uses TRBV11-2 with TRBJ2-1, with D unclear. This CDR3 region has 13 residues. Germline V lookup: CDR1 SGHAT, CDR2 FQNNGV. Trimming took off 0 bases at V and 9 bases at J, with 9 bases between the two ends. Here the CDR3 DNA reads TGTGCCAGCAGCTTAGATGCGTCGATTGAGCAGTTCTTC. Encoded protein: CASSLDASIEQFF.

The table lists this clonotype with a count of one. This chain's CDR3 is CASSVVGGYGYTF. CDR3 DNA: TGTGCCAGCAGCGTAGTGGGCGGCTATGGCTACACCTTC. The V and J genes are TRBV9 and TRBJ1-2; no reliable D call. The CDR3 covers 13 residues. V lost 0 bases and J 4 bases, leaving 7 bases between the germline ends. Germline lookup yields CDR1 SGDLS and CDR2 YYNGEE.

The gene calls are TRBV6-2 or TRBV6-3 and TRBJ2-1; the match to TRBD1 covers 10 bases. The length of the CDR3 is 16 residues. Germline trimming cut 6 bases from V and 2 bases from J; bases unmatched to any gene: 7. Per the germline V gene, CDR1 is MNHEY and CDR2 is SVGEGT. The CDR3 region has the DNA TGTGCCAGCAGGTGGACAGGGGGAATTGCCTACAATGAGCAGTTCTTC. Translating it yields CASRWTGGIAYNEQFF.

This sequence joins TRBV7-2 and TRBJ1-4; 8 bases line up with TRBD1. Looked up from germline, CDR1 is SGHTA and CDR2 is FQGNSA. Trimming took 3 bases from V and 3 from J; bases not matched to a gene: 6. The CDR3 contains 16 residues. The CDR3 here is CASSFGTGGANEKLFF. The CDR3 DNA is TGTGCCAGCAGCTTCGGTACAGGGGGTGCTAATGAAAAACTGTTTTTT.

This clonotype turned up a few times. The V call is TRBV7-6, the J call TRBJ2-1; D unclear. CDR1 and CDR2 from the germline V gene are SGHVS and FNYEAQ. CDR3 size: 15 residues. The V and J ends lost 4 bases and 4 bases respectively, with 14 bases between them. The CDR3 loop is CASSSGWSLYNEQFF. DNA for the CDR3: TGTGCCAGCAGCTCCGGGTGGTCCTTATACAATGAGCAGTTCTTC.

The chain couples TRBV20-1 to TRBJ1-2; D is possibly TRBD1 (6 bases). The CDR3 has 14 residues. Germline V gene sequence: CDR1 DFQATT, CDR2 SNEGSKA (reference sequence). V was shortened by 0 bases and J by 3 bases, with 11 bases between the two germline ends. CDR3 sequence: CSAREDRSHYGYTF. As DNA, the CDR3 is TGCAGTGCTAGAGAGGACAGAAGCCACTATGGCTACACCTTC.

The rearrangement uses TRBV5-5 and TRBJ2-4; perhaps TRBD2 as D (6 bases). The CDR3 length is 15 residues. Germline CDR1 is SGHKS and CDR2 is YYEKEE (reference sequence). Trimming took 0 bases from V and 8 from J, leaving 15 bases between them. CDR3 residues: CASSLAGRGKDIQYF. The DNA for the CDR3 is TGTGCCAGCAGCTTGGCCGGACGGGGGAAGGACATTCAGTACTTC.

This clonotype has just a few counts. The V and J genes are TRBV20-1 and TRBJ1-3; no clear D. The V gene lost 3 bases and the J gene lost 0 bases, with 9 bases spanning the gap. The CDR3 spans 14 residues. CDR1 and CDR2 (germline): DFQATT, SNEGSKA (reference sequence). CDR3 in amino acids: CSASPGRSGNTIYF. The DNA for the CDR3 is TGCAGTGCTAGTCCAGGACGCTCTGGAAACACCATATATTTT.

This clonotype occurred a few times. The V gene is TRBV25-1, the J gene TRBJ2-3; D is perhaps TRBD1 (6 bases). Between the trimmed V and J ends, which lost 4 bases and 6 bases, there was a span of 17 bases. Germline values: CDR1 MGHDK, CDR2 SYGVNS. CDR3 length equals 15 residues. CDR3 residues: CASSVDRRLTDTQYF. The CDR3 bases are TGTGCCAGCAGTGTGGACAGACGCCTCACGGATACGCAGTATTTT. Complete variable domain (other parts from reference TRBV25-1 and TRBJ2-3): EADIYQTPRYLVIGTGKKITLECSQTMGHDKMYWYQQDPGMELHLIHYSYGVNSTEKGDLSSESTVSRIRTEHFPLTLESARPSHTSQYLCASSVDRRLTDTQYFGPGTRLTVL.

The gene calls are TRBV29-1 and TRBJ2-2; 9 nucleotides agree with TRBD2. Germline loops: CDR1 SQVTM, CDR2 ANQGSEA. The CDR3 totals 15 residues. V lost 6 bases, J lost 1 base, and 6 bases stayed unmatched. CDR3 nucleotides: TGCAGCGTCCTTAGCGGGAGTGGGAACACCGGGGAGCTGTTTTTT. Encoded protein: CSVLSGSGNTGELFF.

The chain links TRBV4-1 to TRBJ1-1; perhaps TRBD1 as D (6 bases). Germline loops: CDR1 MGHRA, CDR2 YSYEKL. The CDR3 runs 14 residues. The germline V and J ends were trimmed by 0 bases and 8 bases, with 13 bases remaining between them. The CDR3 region is CASSQDGQLREAFF. As DNA, the CDR3 is TGCGCCAGCAGCCAAGACGGACAGCTTAGGGAAGCTTTCTTT.

This chain connects TRBV30 to TRBJ1-4; 7 nucleotides match TRBD1. The CDR3 runs to 13 residues. J gave up 8 bases and V 4 bases, and 7 bases lay outside the gene matches. Germline V CDR1 and CDR2: GTSNPN, SVGIG (reference sequence). The CDR3 loop is CAWIQGSGEKLFF. In DNA, the CDR3 is TGTGCCTGGATACAGGGGTCGGGCGAAAAACTGTTTTTT.

The chain recombines TRBV2 with TRBJ2-1; TRBD2 aligns across 8 bases. Germline V lookup: CDR1 SNHLY, CDR2 FYNNEI. The V and J ends lost 4 bases and 7 bases, in that order; junction bases with no gene match: 6. The CDR3 sequence is 14 residues long. The CDR3 nucleotides read TGTGCCAGCAGTGGAAGCGGGAGTCGGAATGAGCAGTTCTTC. Protein product: CASSGSGSRNEQFF. Full variable domain (outside the CDR3, taken from reference TRBV2 and TRBJ2-1): EPEVTQTPSHQVTQMGQEVILRCVPISNHLYFYWYRQILGQKVEFLVSFYNNEISEKSEIFDDQFSVERPDGSNFTLKIRSTKLEDSAMYFCASSGSGSRNEQFFGPGTRLTVL.

This chain connects TRBV20-1 to TRBJ2-7, with D uncertain. The CDR3 runs to 12 residues. V lost 4 bases, J lost 0 bases, and 7 bases lay in between. Germline V CDR1 and CDR2: DFQATT, SNEGSKA (reference sequence). This CDR3 reads CSAIESSYEQYF. The CDR3 bases are TGCAGTGCTATCGAGAGCTCCTACGAGCAGTACTTC.

As concerns this clonotype: A clone one base away is much larger, so this may be a read error. V gene TRBV9 combines with J gene TRBJ1-2, with D unresolved. The germline V gene has CDR1 SGDLS and CDR2 YYNGEE. The CDR3 covers 12 residues. V was pared by 2 bases and J by 2 bases, with 4 bases between. CDR3 loop: CASSVANYGYTF. The CDR3 DNA is TGTGCCAGCAGCGTGGCCAACTATGGCTACACCTTC.

This clonotype was recorded a few times. The CDR3: CSVEGAGAGQFF. The CDR3 DNA sequence: TGCAGCGTTGAGGGAGCGGGAGCTGGGCAGTTCTTC. V and J are TRBV29-1 and TRBJ2-1; 8 bases fit TRBD2. Germline lookup yields CDR1 SQVTM and CDR2 ANQGSEA. Losses at the gene ends were 3 bases for V and 12 bases for J; bases not matched to a gene: 7. The CDR3 has 12 amino acids.

This clonotype was picked up a small number of times. The V call is TRBV6-5, the J call TRBJ2-7, with 14 bases matching TRBD2. Trimming at V came to 5 bases and at J to 3 bases, leaving 9 bases not matched to a gene. Per the germline V gene, CDR1 is MNHEY and CDR2 is SVGAGI. The CDR3 runs to 17 residues. The DNA for the CDR3 is TGTGCCAGCAGTAAACGGACTAGCGGGAGGTTCGTCTACGAGCAGTACTTC. It encodes CASSKRTSGRFVYEQYF.

This sequence joins TRBV6-1 and TRBJ2-4, with 8 bases identical to TRBD2. Germline CDR1 and CDR2: MNHNS and SASEGT. J lost 0 bases, V lost 6 bases, and 7 bases had no gene match. This CDR3 contains 16 residues. CDR3 DNA: TGTGCCAGCAGCACCTTAGCGGGACAAGCCAAAAACATTCAGTACTTC. It encodes CASSTLAGQAKNIQYF.

This clonotype was observed a handful of times. The chain has TRBV7-2 and TRBJ2-3, with unresolved D. The germline CDR1 and CDR2 sequences are SGHTA and FQGNSA. The CDR3 runs 16 residues. The V end was cut by 0 bases, the J end by 2 bases, with 12 bases between. CDR3 in DNA: TGTGCCAGCAGCTTAGCGGCACGTCGCGACACAGATACGCAGTATTTT. It codes for CASSLAARRDTDTQYF.

This clonotype has just a few counts. V usage is TRBV20-1 and J usage is TRBJ1-1; no reliable D call. V lost 2 bases, J lost 1 base, and 8 bases lay in between. The CDR3 has 13 amino acids. CDR1 is DFQATT, CDR2 SNEGSKA, per germline (reference sequence). CDR3 bases: TGCAGTGCTAGAAGGGCCGGGAACACTGAAGCTTTCTTT. Residues: CSARRAGNTEAFF.

This clonotype occurred a few times. This chain connects TRBV23-1 to TRBJ1-6; no definite D call. TRBV23-1 is annotated as an ORF whose role is uncertain. This CDR3 region has 17 residues. V was trimmed by 3 bases and J by 8 bases, leaving 20 bases between them. CDR3 coding DNA: TGCGCCAGCAGTCACCCCTCTGTCAGGTCTTTGGATTCACCCCTCCACTTT. Its translation is CASSHPSVRSLDSPLHF.